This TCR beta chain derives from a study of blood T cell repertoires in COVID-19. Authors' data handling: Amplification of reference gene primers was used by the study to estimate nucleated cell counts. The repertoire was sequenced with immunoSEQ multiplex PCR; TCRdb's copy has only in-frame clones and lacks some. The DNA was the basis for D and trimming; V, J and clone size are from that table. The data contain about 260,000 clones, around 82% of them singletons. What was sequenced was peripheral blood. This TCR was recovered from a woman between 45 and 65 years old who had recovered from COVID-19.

The CDR3 sequence is CASSFAGSYNEQFF. CDR3 DNA: TGTGCCAGCAGTTTTGCGGGATCATACAATGAGCAGTTCTTC. This chain uses TRBV27 with TRBJ2-1; possible D gene TRBD2, 6 bases. Trimming stripped 3 bases from V and 4 bases from J, with 10 bases between. This CDR3 spans 14 amino acids. Germline values: CDR1 MNHEY, CDR2 SMNVEV (reference sequence).